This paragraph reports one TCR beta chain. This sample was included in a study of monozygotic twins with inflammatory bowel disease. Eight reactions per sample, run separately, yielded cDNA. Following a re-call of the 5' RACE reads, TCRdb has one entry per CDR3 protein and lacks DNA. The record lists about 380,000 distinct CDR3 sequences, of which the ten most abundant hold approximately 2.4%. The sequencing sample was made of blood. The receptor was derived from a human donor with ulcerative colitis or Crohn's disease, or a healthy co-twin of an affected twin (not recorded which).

CDR3 protein: CASTVGQSNSPLHF. V usage is TRBV5-1 and J usage is TRBJ1-6; TCRdb's D call, TRBD1, is unchecked because there is no DNA. This CDR3 region has 14 residues. CDR1 is SGHRS and CDR2 is YFSETQ in the germline V gene.